Included here is one TCR beta chain sequence, with context. Its antigen is undetermined. All CD3G-deficient patients showed autoimmunity, more severe in two. Trimming removed 2 bases from V and 2 bases from J, with 7 bases in between. The germline gives CDR1 SGHTA, CDR2 FQGNSA. This CDR3 is 14 amino acids long. The entry originates in a study of regulatory T cells. Findings and caveats of the study: In CD3G-deficient patients, conventional CD4+ T cells were enriched for hydrophobic CDR3 residues at positions 6 and 7.

Primers: 52 TRBV forward and 13 TRBJ reverse. Profiling relied on immunoSEQ multiplex PCR, and the TCRdb table lists in-frame clones only, not all of them. The sample holds around 32,000 clones, 92% seen once. Sample: conventional CD4+ T cells sorted from blood. This sequence joins TRBV7-2 and TRBJ1-5; D is ambiguous. The source of this sequence is a person under 30 with CD3G deficiency. The CDR3 nucleotides read TGTGCCAGCAGCTTACGAAAGGGCAATCAGCCCCAGCATTTT. Amino acids: CASSLRKGNQPQHF. Full variable domain (remainder filled in from reference TRBV7-2 and TRBJ1-5): GAGVSQSPSNKVTEKGKDVELRCDPISGHTALYWYRQSLGQGLEFLIYFQGNSAPDKSGLPSDRFSAERTGGSVSTLTIQRTQQEDSAVYLCASSLRKGNQPQHFGDGTRLSIL.